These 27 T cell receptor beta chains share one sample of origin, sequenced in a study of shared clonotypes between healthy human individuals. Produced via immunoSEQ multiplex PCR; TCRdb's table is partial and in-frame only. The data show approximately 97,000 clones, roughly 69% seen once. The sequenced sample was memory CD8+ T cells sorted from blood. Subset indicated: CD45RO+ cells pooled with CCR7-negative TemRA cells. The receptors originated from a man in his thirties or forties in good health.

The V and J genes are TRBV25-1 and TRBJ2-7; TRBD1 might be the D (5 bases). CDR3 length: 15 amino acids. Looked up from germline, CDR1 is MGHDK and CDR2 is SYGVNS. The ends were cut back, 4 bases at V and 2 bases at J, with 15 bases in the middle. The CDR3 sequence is CASSASRGNTYEQYF. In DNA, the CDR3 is TGTGCCAGCAGTGCGTCTAGGGGAAACACCTACGAGCAGTACTTC.

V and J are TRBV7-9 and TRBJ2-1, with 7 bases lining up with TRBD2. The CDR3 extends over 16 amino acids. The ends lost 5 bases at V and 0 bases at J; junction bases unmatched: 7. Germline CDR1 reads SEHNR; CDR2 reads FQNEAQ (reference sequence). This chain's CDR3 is CASSGRGGSSYNEQFF. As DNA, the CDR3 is TGTGCCAGCAGCGGACGCGGGGGTTCCTCCTACAATGAGCAGTTCTTC.

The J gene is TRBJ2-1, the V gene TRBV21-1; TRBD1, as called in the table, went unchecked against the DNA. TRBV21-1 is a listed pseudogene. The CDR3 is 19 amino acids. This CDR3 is CASSKLPPGQGRNGNEQFF. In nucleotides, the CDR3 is TGTGCCAGCAGCAAATTACCCCCGGGACAGGGGAGGAACGGCAATGAGCAGTTCTTC.

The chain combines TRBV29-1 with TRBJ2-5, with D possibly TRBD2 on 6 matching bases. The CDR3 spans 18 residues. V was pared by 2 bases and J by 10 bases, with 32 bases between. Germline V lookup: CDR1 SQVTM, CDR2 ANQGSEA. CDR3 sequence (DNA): TGCAGCGTTGAAACGGGAGTTGGGCCCGCGGGCGGGGTGGAGGGCCAGTACTTC. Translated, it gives CSVETGVGPAGGVEGQYF.

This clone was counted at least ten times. The CDR3 nucleotides are TGTGCCACCTCTAGGGGGACTAGCGACACCGGGGAGCTGTTTTTT. Translated: CATSRGTSDTGELFF. The J gene is TRBJ2-2, the V gene TRBV15; 10 bases agree with TRBD2. The length of the CDR3 is 15 residues. Looked up from germline, CDR1 is LNHNV and CDR2 is YYDKDF (reference sequence). The ends lost 8 bases at V and 3 bases at J; junction bases unmatched: 6.

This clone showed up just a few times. CDR3 sequence reads: CASSDGGAADTQYF. For the CDR3, the DNA is TGTGCCAGCAGTGACGGCGGGGCGGCAGATACGCAGTATTTT. The chain combines TRBV6-4 with TRBJ2-3; tentatively, D is TRBD2 (6 bases). The CDR3 covers 14 residues. The germline V gene encodes CDR1 MRHNA and CDR2 SNTAGT. Trimming pared 2 bases from V and 4 bases from J, leaving 10 bases between.

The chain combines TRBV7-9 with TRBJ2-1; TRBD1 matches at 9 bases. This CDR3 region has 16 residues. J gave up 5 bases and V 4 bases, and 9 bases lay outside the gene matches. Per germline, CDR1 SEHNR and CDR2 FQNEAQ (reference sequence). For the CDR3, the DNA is TGTGCCAGCAGCTGGACCGACAGGGGGAGAGACAATGAGCAGTTCTTC. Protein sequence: CASSWTDRGRDNEQFF.

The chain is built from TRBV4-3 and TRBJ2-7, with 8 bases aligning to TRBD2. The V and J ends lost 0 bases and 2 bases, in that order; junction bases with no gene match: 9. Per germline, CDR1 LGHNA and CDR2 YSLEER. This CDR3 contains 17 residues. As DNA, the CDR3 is TGCGCCAGCAGCCAAGAAGGAGAACCGGGACTAGCCTACGAGCAGTACTTC. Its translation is CASSQEGEPGLAYEQYF.

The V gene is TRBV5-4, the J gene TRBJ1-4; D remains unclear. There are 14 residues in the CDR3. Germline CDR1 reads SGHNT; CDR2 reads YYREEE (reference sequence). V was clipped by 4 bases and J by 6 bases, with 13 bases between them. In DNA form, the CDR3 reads TGTGCCAGCAGCCCGGGAACTGAGGATGAAAAACTGTTTTTT. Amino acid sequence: CASSPGTEDEKLFF.

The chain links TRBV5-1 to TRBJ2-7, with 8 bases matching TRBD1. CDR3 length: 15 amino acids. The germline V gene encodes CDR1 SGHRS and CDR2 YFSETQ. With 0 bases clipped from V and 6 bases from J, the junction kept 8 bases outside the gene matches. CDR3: CASSLVETGVVEQYF. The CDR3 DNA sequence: TGCGCCAGCAGCTTGGTTGAGACAGGGGTTGTCGAGCAGTACTTC.

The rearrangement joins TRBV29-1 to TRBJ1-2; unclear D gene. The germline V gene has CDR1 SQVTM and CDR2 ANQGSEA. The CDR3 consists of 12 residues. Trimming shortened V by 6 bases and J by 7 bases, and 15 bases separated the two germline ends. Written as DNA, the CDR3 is TGCAGCGTCGGGAGCTGGGCGGGTGGCTACACCTTC. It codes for CSVGSWAGGYTF.

The CDR3 region has the DNA TGTGCCGCGATGGGCGTCTACGAGCAGTACTTC. As protein: CAAMGVYEQYF. The genes are TRBV10-3 and TRBJ2-7; D is ambiguous. There are 11 residues in the CDR3. Germline loops: CDR1 ENHRY, CDR2 SYGVKD. Trimming cost V 11 bases and J 3 bases, with 11 bases left between them.

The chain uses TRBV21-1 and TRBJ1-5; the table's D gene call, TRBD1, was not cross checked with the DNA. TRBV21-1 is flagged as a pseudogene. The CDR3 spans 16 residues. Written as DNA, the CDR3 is TGTGCCAGCAGCTCCTTCGTACATTGGCATCATCAGCCCCAGCATTTT. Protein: CASSSFVHWHHQPQHF.

CDR3 in DNA: TGTGCCAGCAGCCCCCAGGGGAAAGGGCTATACAATGAGCAGTTCTTC. Translation gives CASSPQGKGLYNEQFF. This chain connects TRBV7-9 to TRBJ2-1; the D gene is possibly TRBD1 (6 bases). CDR1 is SEHNR and CDR2 is FQNEAQ in the germline V gene (reference sequence). Trimming took off 5 bases at V and 4 bases at J, with 18 bases between the two ends. The CDR3 spans 16 residues.

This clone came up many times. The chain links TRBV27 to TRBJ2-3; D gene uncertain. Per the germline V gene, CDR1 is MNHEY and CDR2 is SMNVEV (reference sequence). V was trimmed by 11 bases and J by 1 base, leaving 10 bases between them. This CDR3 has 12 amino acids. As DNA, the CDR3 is TGTGCCGCCGGCCTTGGCACAGATACGCAGTATTTT. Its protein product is CAAGLGTDTQYF.

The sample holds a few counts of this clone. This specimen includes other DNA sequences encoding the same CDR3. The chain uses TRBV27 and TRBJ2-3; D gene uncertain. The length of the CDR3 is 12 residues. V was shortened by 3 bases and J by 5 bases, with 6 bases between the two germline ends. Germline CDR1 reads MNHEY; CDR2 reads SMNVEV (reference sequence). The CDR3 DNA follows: TGTGCCAGCAGTTTGCTGGGAGATACGCAGTATTTT. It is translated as CASSLLGDTQYF.

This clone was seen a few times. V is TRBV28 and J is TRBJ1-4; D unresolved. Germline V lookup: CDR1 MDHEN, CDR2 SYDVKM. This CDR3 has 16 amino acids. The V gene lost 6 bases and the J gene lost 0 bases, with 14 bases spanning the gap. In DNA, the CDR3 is TGTGCCAGCAGCCTCCCCTCGGATGCAACTAATGAAAAACTGTTTTTT. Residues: CASSLPSDATNEKLFF.

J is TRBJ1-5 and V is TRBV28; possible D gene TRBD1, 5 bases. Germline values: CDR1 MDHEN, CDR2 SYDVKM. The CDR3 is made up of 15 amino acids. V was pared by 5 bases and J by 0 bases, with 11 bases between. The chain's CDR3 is CASSGGGYSNQPQHF. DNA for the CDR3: TGTGCCAGCAGTGGGGGTGGATATAGCAATCAGCCCCAGCATTTT.

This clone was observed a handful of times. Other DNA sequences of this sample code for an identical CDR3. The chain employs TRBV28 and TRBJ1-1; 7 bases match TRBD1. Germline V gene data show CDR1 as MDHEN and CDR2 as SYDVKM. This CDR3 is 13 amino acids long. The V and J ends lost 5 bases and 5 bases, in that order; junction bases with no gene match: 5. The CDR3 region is CASSTGAGTEAFF. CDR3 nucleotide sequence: TGTGCCAGCAGTACAGGGGCGGGGACTGAAGCTTTCTTT. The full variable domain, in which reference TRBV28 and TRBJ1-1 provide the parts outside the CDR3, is DVKVTQSSRYLVKRTGEKVFLECVQDMDHENMFWYRQDPGLGLRLIYFSYDVKMKEKGDIPEGYSVSREKKERFSLILESASTNQTSMYLCASSTGAGTEAFFGQGTRLTVV.

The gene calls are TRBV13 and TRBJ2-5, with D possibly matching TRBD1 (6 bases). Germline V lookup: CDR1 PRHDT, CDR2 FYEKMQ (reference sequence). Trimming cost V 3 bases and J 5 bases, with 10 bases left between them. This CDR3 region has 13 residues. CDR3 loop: CASSFSGEETQYF. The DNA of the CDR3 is TGTGCCAGCAGCTTCTCAGGGGAGGAGACCCAGTACTTC.

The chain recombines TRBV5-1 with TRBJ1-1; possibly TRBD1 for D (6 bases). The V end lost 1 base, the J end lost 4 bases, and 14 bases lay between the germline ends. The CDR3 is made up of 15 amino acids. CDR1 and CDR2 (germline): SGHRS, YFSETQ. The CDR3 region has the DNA TGCGCCAGCAGCTTGTGGGGGGCGCGAGGCACTGAAGCTTTCTTT. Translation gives CASSLWGARGTEAFF.

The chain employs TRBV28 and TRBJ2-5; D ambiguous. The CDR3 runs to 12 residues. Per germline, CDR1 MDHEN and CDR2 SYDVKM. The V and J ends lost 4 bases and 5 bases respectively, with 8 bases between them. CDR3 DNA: TGTGCCAGCAGTTCTGGGATGGAGACCCAGTACTTC. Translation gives CASSSGMETQYF. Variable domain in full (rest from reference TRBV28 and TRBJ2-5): DVKVTQSSRYLVKRTGEKVFLECVQDMDHENMFWYRQDPGLGLRLIYFSYDVKMKEKGDIPEGYSVSREKKERFSLILESASTNQTSMYLCASSSGMETQYFGPGTRLLVL.

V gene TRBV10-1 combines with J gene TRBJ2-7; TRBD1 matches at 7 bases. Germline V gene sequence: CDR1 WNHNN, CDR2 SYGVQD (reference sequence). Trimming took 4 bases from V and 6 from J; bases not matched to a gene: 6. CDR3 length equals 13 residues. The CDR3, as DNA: TGCGCCAGCAGTGGGACAGGATTAGGCGAGCAGTACTTC. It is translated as CASSGTGLGEQYF.

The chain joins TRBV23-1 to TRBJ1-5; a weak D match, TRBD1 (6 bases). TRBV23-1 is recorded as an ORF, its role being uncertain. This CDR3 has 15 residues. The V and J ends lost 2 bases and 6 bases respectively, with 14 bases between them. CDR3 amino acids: CASSQPQQGCQPQHF. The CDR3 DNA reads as TGCGCCAGCAGTCAACCCCAACAGGGATGTCAGCCCCAGCATTTT.

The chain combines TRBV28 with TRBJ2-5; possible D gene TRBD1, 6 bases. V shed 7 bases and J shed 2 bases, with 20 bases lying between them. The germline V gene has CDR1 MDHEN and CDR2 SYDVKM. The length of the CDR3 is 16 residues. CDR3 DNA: TGTGCCAGCACTCGAATCGGGACACCCGTACAAGAGACCCAGTACTTC. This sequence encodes CASTRIGTPVQETQYF.

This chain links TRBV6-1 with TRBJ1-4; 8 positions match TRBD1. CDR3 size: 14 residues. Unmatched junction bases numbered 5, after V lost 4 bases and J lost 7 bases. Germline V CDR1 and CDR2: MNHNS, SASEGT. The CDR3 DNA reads TGTGCCAGCAGTGCCAGGGGGCTGGGTGAAAAACTGTTTTTT. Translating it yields CASSARGLGEKLFF.

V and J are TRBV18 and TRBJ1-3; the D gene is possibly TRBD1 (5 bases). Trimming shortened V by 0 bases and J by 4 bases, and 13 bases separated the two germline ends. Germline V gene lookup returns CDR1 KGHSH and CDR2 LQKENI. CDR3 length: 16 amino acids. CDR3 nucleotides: TGTGCCAGCTCACCACCGGGAGGGGCGTCCGGAAACACCATATATTTT. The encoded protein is CASSPPGGASGNTIYF.